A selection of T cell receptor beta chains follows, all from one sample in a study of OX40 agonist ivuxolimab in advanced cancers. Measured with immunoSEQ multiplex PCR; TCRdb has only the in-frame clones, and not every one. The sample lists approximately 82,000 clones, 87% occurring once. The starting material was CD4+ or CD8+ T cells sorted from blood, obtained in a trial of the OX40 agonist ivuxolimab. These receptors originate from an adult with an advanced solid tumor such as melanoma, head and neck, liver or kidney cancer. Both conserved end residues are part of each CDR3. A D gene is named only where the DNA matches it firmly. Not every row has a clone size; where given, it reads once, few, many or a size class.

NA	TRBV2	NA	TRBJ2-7	TGTGCCAGCAGTGCCTCTAGAAGCTCCTACGAGCAGTACTTC	CASSASRSSYEQYF
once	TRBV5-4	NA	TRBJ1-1	TGTGCCAGCAGCTTCCATACCGGGATGGTAAACACTGAAGCTTTCTTT	CASSFHTGMVNTEAFF
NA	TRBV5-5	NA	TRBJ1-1	TGTGCCAGCATCCTTGGGTACCCCAACACTGAAGCTTTCTTT	CASILGYPNTEAFF
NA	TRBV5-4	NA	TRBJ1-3	TGTGCCAGCAGCTGGGGGGTCTCTGGAAACACCATATATTTT	CASSWGVSGNTIYF
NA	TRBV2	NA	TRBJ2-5	TGTGCCAGCAGTGATGATATCGGGACTTATCGAGAGACCCAGTACTTC	CASSDDIGTYRETQYF
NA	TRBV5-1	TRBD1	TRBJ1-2	TGCGCCAGCAAATCCGGGACAGGGTTTGACTATGGCTACACCTTC	CASKSGTGFDYGYTF
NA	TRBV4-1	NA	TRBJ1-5	TGCGCCAGCAGCCAAGATTTTCCAGGCAATCAGCCCCAGCATTTT	CASSQDFPGNQPQHF
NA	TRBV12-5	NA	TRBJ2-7	TGTGCTAGTGGTTTGGTACGAACCGGTGCTTCCTACGAGCAGTACTTC	CASGLVRTGASYEQYF
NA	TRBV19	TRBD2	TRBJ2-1	TGTGCCAGTACCCGGACTAGTTTTAGAAATGAGCAGTTCTTC	CASTRTSFRNEQFF
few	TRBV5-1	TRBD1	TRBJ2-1	TGCGCCAGCAGCAGACGGGACAGTGGTTCCTACAATGAGCAGTTCTTC	CASSRRDSGSYNEQFF
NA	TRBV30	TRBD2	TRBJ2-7	TGTGCCTGGAGTAGGCTAGCGGGAGGACGGTCCCACGAGCAGTACTTC	CAWSRLAGGRSHEQYF
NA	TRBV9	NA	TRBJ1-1	TGTGCCAGCAAGAAGCTGGGACAACCGAACACTGAAGCTTTCTTT	CASKKLGQPNTEAFF
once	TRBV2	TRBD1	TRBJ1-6	TGTGCCAGCAGGGGGACAGGGGGCTATAATTCACCCCTCCACTTT	CASRGTGGYNSPLHF
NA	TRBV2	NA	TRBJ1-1	TGTGCCAGCAGGTTACAGGGAAACACTGAAGCTTTCTTT	CASRLQGNTEAFF
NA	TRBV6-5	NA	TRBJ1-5	TGTGCCAGCAGCGCAGGGTTGAGTCAGCCCCAGCATTTT	CASSAGLSQPQHF
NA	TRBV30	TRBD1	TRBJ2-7	TGTGCCTGGAAAGGGACAGGCGTATACGAGCAGTACTTC	CAWKGTGVYEQYF
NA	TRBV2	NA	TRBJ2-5	TGTGCCAGCAGTGTAGAGACCCAGTACTTC	CASSVETQYF
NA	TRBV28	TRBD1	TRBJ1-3	TGTGCCAGCAGGGGGGACAGTGGAAACACCATATATTTT	CASRGDSGNTIYF
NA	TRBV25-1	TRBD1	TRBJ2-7	TGTGCCAGCAGTGAATTGGGACAGAGGACTTACGAGCAGTACTTC	CASSELGQRTYEQYF
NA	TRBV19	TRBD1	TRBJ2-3	TGTGCCAGTAGTGTCGGACAGGGGGGGACAGATACGCAGTATTTT	CASSVGQGGTDTQYF
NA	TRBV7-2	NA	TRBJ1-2	TGTGCCAGCAGCTTAGTCGGGTCGGGAAATGGCTACACCTTC	CASSLVGSGNGYTF
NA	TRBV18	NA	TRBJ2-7	TGTGCCAGCTCACCAGGAAGTCGGACAGTGGAGTACGAGCAGTACTTC	CASSPGSRTVEYEQYF
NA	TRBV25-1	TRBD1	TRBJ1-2	TGTGCCAGCAGTGATCCTACAGGGGGCAGCTATGGCTACACCTTC	CASSDPTGGSYGYTF
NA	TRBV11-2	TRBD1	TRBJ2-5	TGTGCCAGCAGCCCACAGACAGGGGGCGGGGGGACCCAGTACTTC	CASSPQTGGGGTQYF
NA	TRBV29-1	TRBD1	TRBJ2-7	TGCAGCGTTAGACCGGGACAGGGGTCCTACGAGCAGTACTTC	CSVRPGQGSYEQYF
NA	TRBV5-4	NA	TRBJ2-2	TGTGCCAGCAGCTTGTGGGGACTTAACACCGGGGAGCTGTTTTTT	CASSLWGLNTGELFF
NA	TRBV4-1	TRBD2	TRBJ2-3	TGCGCCAGCAGCCAAGACCCAATAGCGGGAGGTACGCAGTATTTT	CASSQDPIAGGTQYF
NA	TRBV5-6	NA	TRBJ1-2	TGTGCCAGCAGCCCAGGGTTTAGGGGCTACACCTTC	CASSPGFRGYTF
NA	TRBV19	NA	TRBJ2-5	TGTGCCAGTAGTACAGGAAGGTTGGAGACCCAGTACTTC	CASSTGRLETQYF
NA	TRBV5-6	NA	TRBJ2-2	TGTGCCAGCAGCTTGATTCTCGGGGAGCTGTTTTTT	CASSLILGELFF